This entry features one T cell receptor (beta chain) sequence. No antigen is known for it. J was trimmed by 13 bases and V by 0 bases; bases with no gene match: 7. Germline V gives CDR1 MNHNY, CDR2 SVGAGI (reference sequence). The CDR3 sequence is 14 residues long. This specimen belongs to a study of cytomegalovirus exposure and HLA in healthy donors. General study findings and limits: When analyzed later, a missense DCLRE1C variant was found to be linked to TCR beta V- and J-gene trimming. Analysis performed later found more than 15,000 TCR beta sequences associated with HLA alleles at 0.05 false discovery rate.

Primers included in the PCR were 60 Vbeta and 13 Jbeta primers. Only in-frame clones appear in the TCRdb table, and some are missing; sequencing was by immunoSEQ multiplex PCR. This sample has about 190,000 clones, with around 75% found just once. The receptor comes from a woman aged 30 to 39 in good health and CMV-seronegative. This chain links TRBV6-6 with TRBJ2-5; 11 positions agree with TRBD2. Sample: PBMCs. The CDR3 coding sequence is TGTGCCAGCAGTTACTCTCGACTAGCGGGGAGCTGGTACTTC. Translation: CASSYSRLAGSWYF.